What follows is one T cell receptor (beta chain) and its context. Its binding antigen is unknown. Qualities for individual bases were not recorded, and no much larger clone is one base off. This entry is derived from a study of early T cells in non-severe SARS-CoV-2 infection (dated by TCRdb to the early 2020s). A note on the overall study: Because TCR sequencing was done on bulk RNA from unsorted whole blood, the alpha and beta chains could not be paired.

This was a case-control study nested in a cohort of healthcare workers in London, UK, who had nasopharyngeal swab PCR tests and blood samples taken every week. Healthcare workers were enrolled in the week of the UK lockdown, from 23 to 31 March 2020, and were followed every week for up to roughly 16 weeks. The germline ends are 9 bases apart after V is trimmed by 7 bases and J by 2 bases. Reading from cysteine to phenylalanine, the CDR3 counts 14 amino acids. Here the CDR3 DNA is all that survives: 42 bases in frame from base 1. Library construction relied on 5' RACE. Sequenced using a NextSeq 500. The TCR library protocol attached unique molecular identifiers to individual cDNA molecules to correct for sequencing error and PCR bias. Both TCR alpha and beta chains were sequenced, and tight co-correlation was observed between alpha and beta sequence abundances in each sample. Under the source paper's analysis protocol: Decombinator V4 was used to perform V gene, J gene and CDR3 annotation of TCR sequences. Expanded TCRs were defined as changing significantly between any two time points under a Poisson model with p below 0.0001. TCR abundances were normalised to the total number of TCRs sequenced per sample and expressed as counts per million. TRAV1-2 paired with TRAJ12, TRAJ20 or TRAJ33 defined MAIT TCRs, while TRAV10 paired with TRAJ18 defined iNKT TCRs. VDJdb, accessed on 1 November 2021, was searched for TCRs annotated for CMV, EBV and SARS-CoV-2, and TCRs annotated for more than one antigen were excluded. TCRdb reprocessing: public reads trimmed at Q25 with fastp, clones called with MiXCR, in-frame beta chains kept. Rows with a matching CDR3 protein are joined into one entry that keeps the most common DNA and genes. In this record, the V and J calls reflect TCRdb's handling and not the investigators' own analysis. The sample profile shows 70,000 or so distinct CDR3 sequences; about 12% of them were found once. The ten largest account for 1.5% to 2% of the sample.

What the authors observed across the whole study: Matching against VDJdb was skewed toward anti-spike CD8 responses, likely underestimated virus-specific expansions, and missed private and CD4 specificities.

Rearrangement joined TRBV12-3 or TRBV12-4 to TRBJ2-6; no confident D gene assignment can be made. The source of this sequence is an adult who was a healthcare worker with PCR-confirmed SARS-CoV-2 infection or an uninfected control (not recorded which). Material: whole blood. The CDR3 has the sequence CASIPETGANVLTF. The DNA is as follows: TGTGCCAGCATTCCAGAAACTGGGGCCAACGTCCTGACTTTC.